The sequence of this TCR beta chain was determined in a study of cytomegalovirus exposure and HLA in healthy donors. This clone showed up just a few times. As yet, its antigen is unknown. Broader study findings: Through in vitro validation, a few CMV-associated chains were shown to be specific for CMV antigens. Being productive about 87% or about 30% of the time was typical of most TCR beta V segments in an earlier analysis. HLA allele associations emerged for about 18,000 TCR beta sequences in a later analysis, at 0.05 false discovery rate.

A multiplex PCR was run with 60 Vbeta primers and 13 Jbeta primers. In the authors' workflow: Some 80 million unique TCR beta chains, 9 million to 14 million shared, were counted in a later analysis. Data came from immunoSEQ multiplex PCR; TCRdb stores just in-frame clones and leaves some out. V, J and clone size are taken as reported in that table, and D and trimming were inferred from the DNA itself. The sample yields 90,000 to 130,000 clones, around four fifths seen once. The receptor was isolated from a young man in good health and CMV-seropositive. Sequencing used PBMCs.

In DNA, the CDR3 is TGTGCCAGCAGTGACGTGGGACAGCTTCCTGAAGCTTTCTTT. Its translation: CASSDVGQLPEAFF. The J gene is TRBJ1-1, the V gene TRBV2; 7 positions agree with TRBD1. J lost 6 bases, V lost 3 bases, and 7 bases had no gene match. The CDR3 spans 14 residues. From germline, CDR1 is SNHLY and CDR2 FYNNEI.